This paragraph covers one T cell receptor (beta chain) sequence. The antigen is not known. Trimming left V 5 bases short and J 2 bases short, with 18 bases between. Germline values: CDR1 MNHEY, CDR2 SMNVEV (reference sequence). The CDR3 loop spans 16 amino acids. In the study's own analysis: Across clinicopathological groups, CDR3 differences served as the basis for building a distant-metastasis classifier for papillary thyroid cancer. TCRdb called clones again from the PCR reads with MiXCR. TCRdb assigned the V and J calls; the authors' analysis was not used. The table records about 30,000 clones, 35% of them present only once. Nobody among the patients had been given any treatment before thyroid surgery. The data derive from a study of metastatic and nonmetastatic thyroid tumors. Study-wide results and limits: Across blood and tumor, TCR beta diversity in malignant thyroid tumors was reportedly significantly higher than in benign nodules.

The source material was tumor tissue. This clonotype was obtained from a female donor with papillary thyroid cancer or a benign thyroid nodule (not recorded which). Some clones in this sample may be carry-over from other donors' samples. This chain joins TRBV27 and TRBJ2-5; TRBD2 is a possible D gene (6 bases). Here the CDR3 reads CASSLQPGAQQETQYF. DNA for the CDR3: TGTGCCAGCAGTCTTCAACCGGGAGCGCAACAAGAGACCCAGTACTTC.